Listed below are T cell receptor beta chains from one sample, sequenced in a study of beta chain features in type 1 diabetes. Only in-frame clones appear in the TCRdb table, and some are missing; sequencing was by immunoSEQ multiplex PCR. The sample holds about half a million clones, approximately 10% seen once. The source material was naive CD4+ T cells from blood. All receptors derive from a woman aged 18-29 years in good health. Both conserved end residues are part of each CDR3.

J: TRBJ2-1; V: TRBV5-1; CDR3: CASRPRLAGYNEQFF
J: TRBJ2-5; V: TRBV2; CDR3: CASGLGLAGQETQYF
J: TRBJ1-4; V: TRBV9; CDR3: CAGPGGPTENELFF
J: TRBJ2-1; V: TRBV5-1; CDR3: CASSFGISTRSSRQFF
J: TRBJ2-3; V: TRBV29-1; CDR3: CRATRTDTQYF
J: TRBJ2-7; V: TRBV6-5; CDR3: CASSYGQLAREQYF
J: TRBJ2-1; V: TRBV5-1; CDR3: CASSYPTGYSYNEQFF
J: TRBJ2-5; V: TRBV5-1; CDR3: CASSLMGAEETQYF
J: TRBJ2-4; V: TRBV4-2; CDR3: CASSQDPAGGPDIQYF
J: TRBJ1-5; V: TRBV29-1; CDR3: CSARENSNQPQHF
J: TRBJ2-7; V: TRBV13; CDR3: CASSLASGSREQYF
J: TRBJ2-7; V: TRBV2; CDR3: CASSRQGSDEQYF
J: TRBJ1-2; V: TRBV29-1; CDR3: CSVELENPNYGYTF
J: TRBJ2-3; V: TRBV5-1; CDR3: CASSPDRYTDTQYF
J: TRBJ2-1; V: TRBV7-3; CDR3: CASSSPGTSGYNEQFF
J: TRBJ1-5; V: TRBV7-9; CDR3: CASSLRDGNQPQHF
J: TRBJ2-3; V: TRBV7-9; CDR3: CASSPRPDRGLGTDTQYF
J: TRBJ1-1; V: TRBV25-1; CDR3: CASSDDRDTEAFF
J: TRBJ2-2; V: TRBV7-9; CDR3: CASRQANTGELFF
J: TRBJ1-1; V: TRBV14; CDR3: CASSQDSGQGTEAFF
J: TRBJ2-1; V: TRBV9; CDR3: CASSVGEFNEQFF
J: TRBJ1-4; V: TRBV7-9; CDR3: CASSWTGAATNEKLFF
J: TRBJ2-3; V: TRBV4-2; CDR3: CASSQSGASGTDTQYF
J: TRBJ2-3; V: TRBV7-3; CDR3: CASSEGAHRTQYF
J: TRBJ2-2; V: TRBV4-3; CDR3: CASSQRELAGYTGELFF
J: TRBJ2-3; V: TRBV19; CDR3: CASSIGQADTQYF
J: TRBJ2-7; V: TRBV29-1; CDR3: CSVEGEGHSLYEQYF
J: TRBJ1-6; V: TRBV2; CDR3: CASRDRTNSPLHF